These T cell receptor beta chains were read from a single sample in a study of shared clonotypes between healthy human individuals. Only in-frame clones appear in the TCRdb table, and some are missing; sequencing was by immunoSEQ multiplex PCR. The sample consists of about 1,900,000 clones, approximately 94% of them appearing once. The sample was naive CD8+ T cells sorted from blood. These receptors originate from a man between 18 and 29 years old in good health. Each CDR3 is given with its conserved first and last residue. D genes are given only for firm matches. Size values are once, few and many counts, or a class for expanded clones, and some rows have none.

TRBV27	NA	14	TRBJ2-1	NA	CASSPRLGLGEQFF	TGTGCCAGCAGTCCAAGACTCGGACTGGGTGAGCAGTTCTTC
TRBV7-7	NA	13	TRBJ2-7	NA	CASSLRIGYEQYF	TGTGCTAGCAGCTTACGGATCGGGTACGAGCAGTACTTC
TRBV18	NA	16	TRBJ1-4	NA	CASSPPRGANEEKLFF	TGTGCCAGCTCACCACCGCGTGGGGCCAATGAAGAAAAACTGTTTTTT
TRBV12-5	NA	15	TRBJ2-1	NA	CASGLLYGELNEQFF	TGTGCTAGTGGTTTGCTATATGGTGAGTTGAATGAGCAGTTCTTC
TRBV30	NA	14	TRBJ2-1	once	CAWSVRGWSNEQFF	TGTGCCTGGAGTGTACGTGGGTGGAGCAATGAGCAGTTCTTC
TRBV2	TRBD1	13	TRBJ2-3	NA	CASQTGPTDTQYF	TGTGCCAGCCAGACAGGGCCCACAGATACGCAGTATTTT
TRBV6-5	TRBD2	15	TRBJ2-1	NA	CASSYAGESSNEQFF	TGTGCCAGCAGTTACGCGGGAGAATCGAGCAATGAGCAGTTCTTC
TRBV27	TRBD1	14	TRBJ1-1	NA	CASRYTGAGTEAFF	TGTGCCAGCAGGTATACAGGGGCCGGGACTGAAGCTTTCTTT
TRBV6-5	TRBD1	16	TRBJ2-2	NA	CASSLISGQGTGELFF	TGTGCCAGCAGTTTAATATCGGGACAGGGCACCGGGGAGCTGTTTTTT
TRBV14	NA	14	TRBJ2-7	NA	CASSLQGIDYEQYF	TGTGCCAGCAGCCTCCAGGGAATTGACTACGAGCAGTACTTC
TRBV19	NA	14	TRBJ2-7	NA	CASSASGFSYEQYF	TGTGCCAGTAGTGCCTCAGGGTTCTCCTACGAGCAGTACTTC
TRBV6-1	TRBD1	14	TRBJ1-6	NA	CASRDRGLNSPLHF	TGTGCCAGCAGGGACAGGGGGCTCAATTCACCCCTCCACTTT
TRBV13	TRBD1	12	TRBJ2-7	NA	CASSSDRGRQYF	TGTGCCAGCAGCTCGGACAGGGGCAGGCAGTACTTC
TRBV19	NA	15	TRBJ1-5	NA	CASTSGQLSNQPQHF	TGTGCCTCCACGAGCGGGCAGTTGAGCAATCAGCCCCAGCATTTT
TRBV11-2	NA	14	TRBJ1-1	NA	CASSLKAGNTEAFF	TGTGCCAGCAGCTTAAAAGCAGGGAACACTGAAGCTTTCTTT
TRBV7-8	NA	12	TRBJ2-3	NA	CASSKGTDTQYF	TGTGCCAGCAGCAAAGGCACAGATACGCAGTATTTT
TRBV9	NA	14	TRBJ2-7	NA	CASSVADSLGEQYF	TGTGCCAGCAGCGTAGCTGATTCCCTCGGAGAGCAGTACTTC
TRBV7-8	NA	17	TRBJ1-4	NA	CASSHVGAGATNEKLFF	TGTGCCAGCAGCCACGTCGGGGCAGGGGCAACTAATGAAAAACTGTTTTTT
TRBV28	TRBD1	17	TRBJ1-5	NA	CASSLRTHRGRGQPQHF	TGTGCCAGCAGTTTGAGGACACACAGGGGGAGAGGGCAGCCCCAGCATTTT
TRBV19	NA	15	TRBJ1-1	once	CASSTREEGPTEAFF	TGTGCCAGTAGTACCAGGGAAGAGGGCCCCACTGAAGCTTTCTTT
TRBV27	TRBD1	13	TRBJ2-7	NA	CASSPRQGYEQYF	TGTGCCAGCAGTCCCAGACAGGGGTACGAGCAGTACTTC
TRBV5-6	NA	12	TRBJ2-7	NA	CASSTWDYEQYF	TGTGCCAGCAGCACCTGGGACTACGAGCAGTACTTC
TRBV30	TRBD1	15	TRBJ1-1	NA	CAWSDLGDRVTEAFF	TGTGCCTGGAGTGACCTTGGGGACAGGGTTACTGAAGCTTTCTTT
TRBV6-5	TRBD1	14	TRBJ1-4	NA	CASTTGQGNEKLFF	TGTGCCAGCACGACGGGACAGGGGAATGAAAAACTGTTTTTT
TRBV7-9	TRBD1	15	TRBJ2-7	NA	CASSLEGMGQGIEYF	TGTGCCAGCAGCTTAGAGGGGATGGGACAGGGGATTGAGTACTTC
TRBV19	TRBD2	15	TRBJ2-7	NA	CASSIFAGVIYEQYF	TGTGCCAGTAGTATCTTTGCGGGAGTTATCTACGAGCAGTACTTC
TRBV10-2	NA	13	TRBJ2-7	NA	CASSEFPGNEQYF	TGCGCCAGCAGTGAGTTCCCAGGGAACGAGCAGTACTTC
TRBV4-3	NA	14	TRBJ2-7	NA	CASSRDWSSYEQYF	TGCGCCAGCAGCCGCGATTGGAGCTCCTACGAGCAGTACTTC
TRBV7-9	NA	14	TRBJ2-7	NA	CASSPSQTPYEQYF	TGTGCCAGCAGCCCCTCGCAGACCCCCTACGAGCAGTACTTC
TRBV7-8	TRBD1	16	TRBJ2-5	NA	CASSGDRGPVQETQYF	TGTGCCAGCAGCGGGGACAGGGGGCCAGTCCAAGAGACCCAGTACTTC
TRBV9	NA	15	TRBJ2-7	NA	CASSGTGAPTYEQYF	TGTGCCAGCAGCGGGACGGGGGCCCCAACCTACGAGCAGTACTTC
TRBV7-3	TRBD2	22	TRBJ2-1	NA	CASSLALLGSGGPLPYGNEQFF	TGTGCCAGCAGCTTAGCTTTGCTTGGTAGCGGGGGGCCCCTTCCTTATGGCAATGAGCAGTTCTTC
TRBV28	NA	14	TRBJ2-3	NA	CASSLTGSTDTQYF	TGTGCCAGCAGTTTGACGGGTAGCACAGATACGCAGTATTTT